This TCR beta chain was sequenced during a study of T cell repertoires in cytomegalovirus infection. Study-level information: Indications came from public TCR beta signatures; they pointed to CMV infection and to a matching HLA type.

This clonotype came up many times. Its antigen is undetermined. General study results and limits: Using cumulative public TCR beta family frequency, the authors identified those who carried CMV together with the relevant HLA. HLA-C-restricted, CMV-specific TCR beta clonotypes were dominant ex vivo.

TCRdb fed the reads into MiXCR, producing one record per CDR3 protein. The data show around 530,000 distinct CDR3 sequences, around 27% seen once. This TCR derives from a human donor in good health (CMV status not recorded). Some clones in this sample may be carry-over from other donors' samples. The sample comprised PBMCs.

CDR3 amino acids: CAISEPGQGAQPQHF. In DNA, the CDR3 is TGTGCCATCAGTGAGCCCGGACAGGGGGCCCAGCCCCAGCATTTT. This chain links TRBV10-3 with TRBJ1-5, with 11 bases matching TRBD1. CDR3 length: 15 residues. The germline gives CDR1 ENHRY, CDR2 SYGVKD. J gave up 7 bases and V 2 bases, and 4 bases lay outside the gene matches.